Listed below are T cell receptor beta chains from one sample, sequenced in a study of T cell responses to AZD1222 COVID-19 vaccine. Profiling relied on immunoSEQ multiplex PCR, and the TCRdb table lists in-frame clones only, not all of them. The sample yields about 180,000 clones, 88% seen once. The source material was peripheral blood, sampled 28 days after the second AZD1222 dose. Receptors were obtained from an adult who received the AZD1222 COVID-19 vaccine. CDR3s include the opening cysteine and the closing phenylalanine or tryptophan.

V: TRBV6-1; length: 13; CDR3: CASSEGGAQPQHF
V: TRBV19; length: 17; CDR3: CASSMPMGRETPYEQYF
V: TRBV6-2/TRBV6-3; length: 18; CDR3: CASSSVGGQRSSYNEQFF
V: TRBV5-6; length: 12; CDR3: CASSLNGNGYTF
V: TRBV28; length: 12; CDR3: CASMEPPTEAFF
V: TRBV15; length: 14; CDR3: CATSRGQGYQPQHF
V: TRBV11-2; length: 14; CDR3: CASSLETTASPLHF
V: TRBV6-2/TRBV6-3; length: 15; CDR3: CASSWGTVSRDIQYF
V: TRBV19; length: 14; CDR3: CASSRRRVDEKLFF
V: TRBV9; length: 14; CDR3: CASSGLRDHTEAFF
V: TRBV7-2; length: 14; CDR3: CASSSGWGGNEQFF
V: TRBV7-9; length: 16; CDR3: CASSSDGYSNTGELFF
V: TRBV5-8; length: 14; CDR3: CASSLGRGTDTQYF
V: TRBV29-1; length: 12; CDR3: CSAGQGAEKLFF
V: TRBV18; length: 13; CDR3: CASSPGVQGEQYF
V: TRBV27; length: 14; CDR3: CASSRRNSNQPQHF
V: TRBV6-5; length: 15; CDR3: CASSSSSFRTGEAFF
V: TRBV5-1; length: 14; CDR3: CASSSGDTEEGYTF
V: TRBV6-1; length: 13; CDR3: CASSVAMNTEAFF
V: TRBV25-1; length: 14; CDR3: CASSESRGNYGYTF
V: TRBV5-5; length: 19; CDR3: CASSLSLSGAVWGTGELFF